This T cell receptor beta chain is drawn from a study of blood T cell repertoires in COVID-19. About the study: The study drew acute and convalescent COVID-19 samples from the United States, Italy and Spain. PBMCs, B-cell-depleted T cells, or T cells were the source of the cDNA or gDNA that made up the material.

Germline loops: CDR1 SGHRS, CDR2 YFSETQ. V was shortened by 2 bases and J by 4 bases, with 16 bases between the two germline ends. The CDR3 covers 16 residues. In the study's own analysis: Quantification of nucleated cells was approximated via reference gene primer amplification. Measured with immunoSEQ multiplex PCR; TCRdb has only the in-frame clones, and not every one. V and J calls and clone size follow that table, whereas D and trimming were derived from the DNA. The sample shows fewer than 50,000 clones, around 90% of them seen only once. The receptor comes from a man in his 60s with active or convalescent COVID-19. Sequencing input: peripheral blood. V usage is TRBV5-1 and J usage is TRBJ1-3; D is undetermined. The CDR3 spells CASSLVPLPLGNTIYF. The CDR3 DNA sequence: TGCGCCAGCAGCTTAGTTCCACTCCCATTGGGAAACACCATATATTTT.